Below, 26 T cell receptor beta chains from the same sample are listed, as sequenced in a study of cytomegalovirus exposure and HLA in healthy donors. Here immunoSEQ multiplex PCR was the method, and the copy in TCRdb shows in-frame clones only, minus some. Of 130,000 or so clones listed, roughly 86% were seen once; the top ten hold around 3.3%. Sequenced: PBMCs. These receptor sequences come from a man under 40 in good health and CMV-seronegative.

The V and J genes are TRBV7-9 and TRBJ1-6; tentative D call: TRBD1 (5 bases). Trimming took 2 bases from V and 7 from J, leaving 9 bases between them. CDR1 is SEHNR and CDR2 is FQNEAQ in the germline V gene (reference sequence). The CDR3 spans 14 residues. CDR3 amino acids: CASSLRAGNSPLHF. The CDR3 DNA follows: TGTGCCAGCAGCTTAAGGGCAGGGAATTCACCCCTCCACTTT.

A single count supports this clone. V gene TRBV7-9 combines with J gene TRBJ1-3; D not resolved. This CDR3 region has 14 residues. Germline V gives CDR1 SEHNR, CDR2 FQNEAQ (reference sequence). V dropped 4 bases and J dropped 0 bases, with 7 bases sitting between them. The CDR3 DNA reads TGTGCCAGCAGCTCGGGAATCTCTGGAAACACCATATATTTT. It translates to CASSSGISGNTIYF.

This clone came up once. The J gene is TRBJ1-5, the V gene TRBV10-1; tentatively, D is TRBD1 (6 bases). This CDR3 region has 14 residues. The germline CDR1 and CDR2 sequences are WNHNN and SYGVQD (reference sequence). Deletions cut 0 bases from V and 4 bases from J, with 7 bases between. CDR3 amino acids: CASSESRGNQPQHF. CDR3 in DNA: TGCGCCAGCAGTGAGTCGAGGGGGAATCAGCCCCAGCATTTT.

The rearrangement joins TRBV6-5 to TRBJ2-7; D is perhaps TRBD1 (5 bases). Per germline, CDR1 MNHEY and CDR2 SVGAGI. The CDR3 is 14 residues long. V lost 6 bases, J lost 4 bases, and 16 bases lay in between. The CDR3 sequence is CASRTPRDSYEQYF. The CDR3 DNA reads TGTGCCAGCAGAACCCCTCGTGACAGTTACGAGCAGTACTTC.

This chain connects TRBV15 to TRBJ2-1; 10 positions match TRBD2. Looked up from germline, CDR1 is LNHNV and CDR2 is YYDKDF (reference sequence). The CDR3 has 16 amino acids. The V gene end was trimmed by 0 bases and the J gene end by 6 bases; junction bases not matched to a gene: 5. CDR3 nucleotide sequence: TGTGCCACCAGCAGAGAACGGTCTAGCGGGGGCAATGAGCAGTTCTTC. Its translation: CATSRERSSGGNEQFF.

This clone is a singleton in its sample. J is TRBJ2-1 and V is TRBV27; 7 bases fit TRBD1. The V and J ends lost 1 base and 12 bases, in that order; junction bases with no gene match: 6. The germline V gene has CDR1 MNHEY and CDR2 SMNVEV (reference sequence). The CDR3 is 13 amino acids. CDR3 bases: TGTGCCAGCAGTTTATTGGGGTGGGACAGGCAGTTCTTC. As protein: CASSLLGWDRQFF.

In DNA form, the CDR3 reads TGTGCCAGCAGTGAAAGGCCGGCCAGGGACACTGAAGCTTTCTTT. Its translation is CASSERPARDTEAFF. This rearrangement joins TRBV6-1 to TRBJ1-1; possibly TRBD1 for D (5 bases). This CDR3 region has 15 residues. Trimming left V 2 bases short and J 3 bases short, with 13 bases between. Germline values: CDR1 MNHNS, CDR2 SASEGT.

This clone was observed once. This CDR3 is CASSIGYGFRTDTQYF. CDR3 sequence (DNA): TGTGCCAGTAGTATAGGGTACGGGTTTCGTACAGATACGCAGTATTTT. The chain recombines TRBV19 with TRBJ2-3; D is ambiguous. CDR3 length: 16 residues. The germline gives CDR1 LNHDA, CDR2 SQIVND (reference sequence). The ends were cut back, 1 base at V and 3 bases at J, with 14 bases in the middle.

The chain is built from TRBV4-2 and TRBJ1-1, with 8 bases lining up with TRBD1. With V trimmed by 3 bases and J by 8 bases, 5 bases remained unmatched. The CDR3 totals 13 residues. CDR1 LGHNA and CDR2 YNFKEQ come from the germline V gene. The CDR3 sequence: CASSQEWDREAFF. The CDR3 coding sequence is TGTGCCAGCAGCCAGGAATGGGACAGGGAAGCTTTCTTT.

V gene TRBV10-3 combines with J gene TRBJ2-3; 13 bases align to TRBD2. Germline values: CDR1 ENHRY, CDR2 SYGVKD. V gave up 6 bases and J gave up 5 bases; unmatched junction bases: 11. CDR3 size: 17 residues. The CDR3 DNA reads TGTGCCATCAGACGAACTAGCGGGGGGGCCAGTATAGATACGCAGTATTTT. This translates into CAIRRTSGGASIDTQYF.

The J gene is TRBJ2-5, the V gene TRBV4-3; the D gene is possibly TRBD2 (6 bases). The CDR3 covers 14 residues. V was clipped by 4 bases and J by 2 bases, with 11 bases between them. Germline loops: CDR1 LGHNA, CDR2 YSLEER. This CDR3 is CASSRGVNQETQYF. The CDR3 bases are TGCGCCAGCAGCCGGGGGGTGAATCAAGAGACCCAGTACTTC.

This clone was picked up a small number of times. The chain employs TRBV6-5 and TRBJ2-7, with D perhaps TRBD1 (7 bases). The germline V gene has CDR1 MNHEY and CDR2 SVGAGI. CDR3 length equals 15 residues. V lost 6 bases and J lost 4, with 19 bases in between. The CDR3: CASSTSAGGPYEQYF. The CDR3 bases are TGTGCCAGCAGCACGTCTGCAGGGGGGCCTTACGAGCAGTACTTC.

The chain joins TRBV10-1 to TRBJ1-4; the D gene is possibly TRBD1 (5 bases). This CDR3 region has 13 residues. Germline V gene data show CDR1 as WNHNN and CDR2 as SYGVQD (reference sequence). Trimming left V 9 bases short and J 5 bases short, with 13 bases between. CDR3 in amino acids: CASHGKGNEKLFF. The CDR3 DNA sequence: TGCGCCAGTCACGGTAAGGGGAATGAAAAACTGTTTTTT.

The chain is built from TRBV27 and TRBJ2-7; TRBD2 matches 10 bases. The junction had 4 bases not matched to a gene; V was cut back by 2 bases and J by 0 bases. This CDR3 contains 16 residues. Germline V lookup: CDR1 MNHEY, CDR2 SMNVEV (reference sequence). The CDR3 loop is CASSLGSGGTSYEQYF. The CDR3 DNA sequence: TGTGCCAGCAGTTTAGGTAGCGGGGGGACCTCCTACGAGCAGTACTTC.

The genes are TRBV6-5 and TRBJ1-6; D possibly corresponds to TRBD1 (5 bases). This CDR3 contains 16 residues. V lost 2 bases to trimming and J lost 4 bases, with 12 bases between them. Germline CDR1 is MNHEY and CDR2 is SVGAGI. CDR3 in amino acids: CASSYNLRQYNSPLHF. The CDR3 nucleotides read TGTGCCAGCAGTTACAATTTGCGACAGTATAATTCACCCCTCCACTTT.

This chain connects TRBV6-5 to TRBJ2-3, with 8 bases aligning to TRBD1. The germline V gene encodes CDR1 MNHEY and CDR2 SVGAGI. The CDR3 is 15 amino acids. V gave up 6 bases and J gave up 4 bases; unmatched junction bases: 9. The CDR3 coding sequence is TGTGCCAGCAGCTACATCCAGGGGGCGTCAGATACGCAGTATTTT. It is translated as CASSYIQGASDTQYF.

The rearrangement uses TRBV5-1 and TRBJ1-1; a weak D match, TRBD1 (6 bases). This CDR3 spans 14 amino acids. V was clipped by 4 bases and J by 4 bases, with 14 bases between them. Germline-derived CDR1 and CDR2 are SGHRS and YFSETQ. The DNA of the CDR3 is TGCGCCAGCAGCACTGACAGGAGTATCACTGAAGCTTTCTTT. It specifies CASSTDRSITEAFF.

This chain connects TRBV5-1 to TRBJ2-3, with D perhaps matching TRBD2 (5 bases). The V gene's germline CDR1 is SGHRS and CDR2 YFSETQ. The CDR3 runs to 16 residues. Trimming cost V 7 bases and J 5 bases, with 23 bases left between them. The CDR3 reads CASCQSSCSSRDTQYF. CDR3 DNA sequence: TGCGCCAGCTGCCAATCTAGCTGTTCAAGTCGAGATACGCAGTATTTT.

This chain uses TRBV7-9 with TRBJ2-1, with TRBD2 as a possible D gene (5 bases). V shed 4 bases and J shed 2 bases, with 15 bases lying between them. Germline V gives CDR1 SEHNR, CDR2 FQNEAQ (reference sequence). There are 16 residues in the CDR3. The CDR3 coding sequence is TGTGCCAGCAGCTCCCGAGGGCGCAGAGCCTACAATGAGCAGTTCTTC. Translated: CASSSRGRRAYNEQFF.

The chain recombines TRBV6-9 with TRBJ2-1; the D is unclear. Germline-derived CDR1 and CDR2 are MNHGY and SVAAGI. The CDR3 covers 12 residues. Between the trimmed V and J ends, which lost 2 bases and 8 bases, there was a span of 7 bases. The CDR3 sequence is CASSYPSDEQFF. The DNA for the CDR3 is TGTGCCAGCAGTTATCCCAGCGATGAGCAGTTCTTC.

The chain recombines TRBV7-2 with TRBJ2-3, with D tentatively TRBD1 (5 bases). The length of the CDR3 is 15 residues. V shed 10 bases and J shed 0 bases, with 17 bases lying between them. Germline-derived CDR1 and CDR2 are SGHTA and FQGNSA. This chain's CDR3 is CATHRTYTSTDTQYF. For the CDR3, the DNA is TGTGCCACTCACCGGACATACACTAGCACAGATACGCAGTATTTT.

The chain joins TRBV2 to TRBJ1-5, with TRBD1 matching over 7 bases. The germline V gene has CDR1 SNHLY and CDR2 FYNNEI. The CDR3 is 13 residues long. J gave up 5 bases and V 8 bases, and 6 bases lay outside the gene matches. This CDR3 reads CASHRDSDQPQHF. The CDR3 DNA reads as TGTGCCAGCCACCGGGACAGCGATCAGCCCCAGCATTTT.

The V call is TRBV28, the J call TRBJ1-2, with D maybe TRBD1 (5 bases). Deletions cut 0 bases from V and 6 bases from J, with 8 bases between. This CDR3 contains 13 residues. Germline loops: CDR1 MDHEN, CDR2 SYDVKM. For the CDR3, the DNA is TGTGCCAGCAGTTTATGGCGGGGGAATGGCTACACCTTC. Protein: CASSLWRGNGYTF.

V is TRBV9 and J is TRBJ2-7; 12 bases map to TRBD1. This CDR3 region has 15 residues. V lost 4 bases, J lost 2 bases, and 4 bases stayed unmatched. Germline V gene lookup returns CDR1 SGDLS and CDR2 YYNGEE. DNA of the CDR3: TGTGCCAGCAGCCCGGGACAGGGGGCGACCTACGAGCAGTACTTC. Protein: CASSPGQGATYEQYF.

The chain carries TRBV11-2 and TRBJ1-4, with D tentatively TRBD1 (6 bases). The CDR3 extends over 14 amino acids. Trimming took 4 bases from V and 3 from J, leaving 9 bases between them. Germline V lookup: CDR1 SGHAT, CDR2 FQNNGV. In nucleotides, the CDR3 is TGTGCCAGCAGCTCAAGACAGGCTAATGAAAAACTGTTTTTT. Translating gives CASSSRQANEKLFF.

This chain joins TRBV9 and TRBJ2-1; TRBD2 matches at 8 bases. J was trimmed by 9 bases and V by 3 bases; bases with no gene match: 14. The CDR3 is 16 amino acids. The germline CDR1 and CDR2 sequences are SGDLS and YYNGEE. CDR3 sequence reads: CASSAPVAGGRSEQFF. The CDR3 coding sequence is TGTGCCAGCAGCGCTCCGGTGGCGGGGGGCCGGAGTGAGCAGTTCTTC.